This TCR beta chain was sequenced in a study of cytomegalovirus exposure and HLA in healthy donors. PCR amplification relied on 60 Vbeta primers (plus 13 Jbeta primers). The authors' processing: Per a later analysis, the number of unique TCR beta chains was some 82 million, of which some 10 million were shared. Sequencing used immunoSEQ multiplex PCR; TCRdb keeps in-frame clones, though not all of them. V and J calls and clone size are as listed in that table; D and trimming were resolved from the DNA. This table holds under 200,000 clones, about four fifths found once. This clone was seen a few times. Its antigen is not known. Germline V gene data show CDR1 as SGHNT and CDR2 as YYREEE (reference sequence). V was clipped by 4 bases and J by 0 bases; unmatched bases: 5. The CDR3 consists of 15 residues. General study points: Donors were assumed by presence/absence analyses to have roughly uniform sequencing depth.

V and J are TRBV5-4 and TRBJ1-1; 8 bases are shared with TRBD1. The source of this sequence is a woman younger than 45 in good health and CMV-seropositive. The sequencing sample was made of PBMCs. Here the CDR3 DNA reads TGTGCCAGCAGCCCCAGGACAGGGATGAACACTGAAGCTTTCTTT. Amino acid sequence: CASSPRTGMNTEAFF.